These 27 T cell receptor beta chains were all obtained from the same sample, sequenced in a study of blood T cell repertoires in COVID-19. Only in-frame clones appear in the TCRdb table, and some are missing; sequencing was by immunoSEQ multiplex PCR. Seen here are about 180,000 clones, about 89% observed once, and the top ten hold 1.5% to 2%. The source material was peripheral blood. These TCRs come from a man between 18 and 35 years old who had recovered from COVID-19.

The chain employs TRBV6-5 and TRBJ1-2; TRBD1 aligns across 10 bases. Germline CDR1 MNHEY, CDR2 SVGAGI. J gave up 4 bases and V 4 bases, and 6 bases lay outside the gene matches. The CDR3 extends over 15 amino acids. The CDR3 protein is CASSLTGGAGYGYTF. The CDR3 DNA follows: TGTGCCAGCAGTTTGACAGGGGGCGCAGGCTATGGCTACACCTTC.

The chain joins TRBV11-3 to TRBJ2-7, with D tentatively TRBD1 (6 bases). With 3 bases removed from V and 5 bases from J, the gap between germline ends came to 11 bases. The germline V gene encodes CDR1 SGHNT and CDR2 YENEEA. This CDR3 is built from 13 residues. In DNA, the CDR3 is TGTGCCAGCAGCTTGCAGGGGATGAACGAGCAGTACTTC. Its protein product is CASSLQGMNEQYF.

This clone was found once. The rearrangement uses TRBV6-6 and TRBJ1-2, with 9 nucleotides matching TRBD1. Germline V gene sequence: CDR1 MNHNY, CDR2 SVGAGI (reference sequence). The CDR3 spans 13 residues. V was pared by 2 bases and J by 8 bases, with 3 bases of the junction left unmatched. CDR3 sequence: CASSYGTGTGYTF. The CDR3, as DNA: TGTGCCAGCAGTTACGGGACAGGGACAGGCTACACCTTC.

This clone was counted a single time. This rearrangement joins TRBV5-4 to TRBJ2-7, with 9 nucleotides matching TRBD1. This CDR3 region has 14 residues. Trimming removed 2 bases from V and 5 bases from J; junction bases left unmatched: 5. Germline assignment: CDR1 SGHNT and CDR2 YYREEE (reference sequence). The CDR3 loop is CASSFDRGSHEQYF. The CDR3 DNA reads TGTGCCAGCAGCTTCGACAGGGGGTCCCACGAGCAGTACTTC. The variable domain in full, completed from reference TRBV5-4 and TRBJ2-7, reads ETGVTQSPTHLIKTRGQQVTLRCSSQSGHNTVSWYQQALGQGPQFIFQYYREEENGRGNFPPRFSGLQFPNYSSELNVNALELDDSALYLCASSFDRGSHEQYFGPGTRLTVT.

The V call is TRBV12-3 or TRBV12-4, the J call TRBJ2-7; D remains ambiguous. CDR3 length: 12 residues. V was pared by 2 bases and J by 5 bases, with 7 bases between. This chain's CDR3 is CASSLLANEQYF. Written as DNA, the CDR3 is TGTGCCAGCAGTTTACTGGCCAACGAGCAGTACTTC.

V usage is TRBV12-5 and J usage is TRBJ2-3; D may be TRBD2 (5 bases). Germline CDR1 and CDR2: LGHNT and FRNRAP. Trimming cost V 4 bases and J 0 bases, with 20 bases left between them. The CDR3 is 18 amino acids. The CDR3 sequence is CASGSIYWVTSSTDTQYF. The CDR3 nucleotides read TGTGCTAGTGGTTCCATCTACTGGGTTACTAGTAGCACAGATACGCAGTATTTT.

CDR3 sequence reads: CASTYGGTGRTGELFF. The DNA for the CDR3 is TGCGCCAGCACTTACGGGGGGACAGGGCGCACCGGGGAGCTGTTTTTT. The chain joins TRBV5-1 to TRBJ2-2; 9 bases map to TRBD1. The germline V gene encodes CDR1 SGHRS and CDR2 YFSETQ. The CDR3 is 16 residues long. Trimming removed 6 bases from V and 4 bases from J; junction bases left unmatched: 10.

CDR3 loop: CASSATSGNEQYF. The CDR3, as DNA: TGCGCCAGCAGTGCAACTAGCGGGAACGAGCAGTACTTC. The chain is built from TRBV10-2 and TRBJ2-7; 10 bases map to TRBD2. Germline V gene sequence: CDR1 WSHSY, CDR2 SAAADI. V dropped 4 bases and J dropped 5; count of bases not matched to a gene: 2. This CDR3 region has 13 residues.

In its sample, this clone was seen a few times. CDR3 sequence reads: CAISEQAVSSGANVLTF. In DNA form, the CDR3 reads TGTGCCATCAGTGAGCAGGCAGTTTCCTCTGGGGCCAACGTCCTGACTTTC. The V gene is TRBV10-3, the J gene TRBJ2-6; D uncertain. The CDR3 runs to 17 residues. Trimming removed 2 bases from V and 0 bases from J, with 11 bases in between. Germline values: CDR1 ENHRY, CDR2 SYGVKD.

This clone was found a few times. The junction and the germline gene differ at one end; a read error may be behind it. The chain is built from TRBV7-7 and TRBJ1-5, with a possible D match to TRBD1 (6 bases). The CDR3 has 15 residues. Germline V gives CDR1 SSHAT, CDR2 FNYEAQ (reference sequence). The DNA for the CDR3 is TGTGCTAGCAGCTTGAGGGGGAAGGGCAATCAGCCCCAGCATTTT. This codes for CASSLRGKGNQPQHF.

The CDR3 loop is CAISEQGVTTEAFF. In DNA form, the CDR3 reads TGTGCCATCAGCGAACAGGGGGTGACCACTGAAGCTTTCTTT. The chain couples TRBV10-3 to TRBJ1-1, with 8 bases that match TRBD1. This CDR3 region has 14 residues. V dropped 6 bases and J dropped 4; count of bases not matched to a gene: 7. The germline CDR1 and CDR2 sequences are ENHRY and SYGVKD.

V and J are TRBV5-1 and TRBJ2-7; 7 bases match TRBD2. Germline-derived CDR1 and CDR2 are SGHRS and YFSETQ. The CDR3 is 14 amino acids. V lost 1 base and J lost 1; bases outside the gene matches: 2. The DNA for the CDR3 is TGCGCCAGCAGCTTGAGGCGGGAGTCCTACGAGCAGTACTTC. It codes for CASSLRRESYEQYF. Full variable domain (remainder filled in from reference TRBV5-1 and TRBJ2-7): KAGVTQTPRYLIKTRGQQVTLSCSPISGHRSVSWYQQTPGQGLQFLFEYFSETQRNKGNFPGRFSGRQFSNSRSEMNVSTLELGDSALYLCASSLRRESYEQYFGPGTRLTVT.

This clone has a handful of counts. J is TRBJ2-3 and V is TRBV27, with a possible D match to TRBD1 (6 bases). This CDR3 has 14 residues. CDR1 and CDR2 (germline): MNHEY, SMNVEV (reference sequence). V was clipped by 4 bases and J by 2 bases, with 10 bases between them. CDR3 sequence (DNA): TGTGCCAGCAGTTCCCAGGGGTTCACAGATACGCAGTATTTT. Protein sequence: CASSSQGFTDTQYF.

V and J are TRBV4-2 and TRBJ2-7, with D maybe TRBD1 (5 bases). Germline V lookup: CDR1 LGHNA, CDR2 YNFKEQ. V was clipped by 5 bases and J by 3 bases, with 17 bases between them. The CDR3 spans 15 residues. CDR3 sequence: CASSDPTIDSYEQYF. Here the CDR3 DNA reads TGTGCCAGCAGCGACCCTACAATCGACAGCTACGAGCAGTACTTC.

The CDR3 coding sequence is TGTGCCAGTAGCCAGACGGGAGGCGATCAGCCCCAGCATTTT. It encodes CASSQTGGDQPQHF. The genes are TRBV19 and TRBJ1-5; D is ambiguous. V lost 6 bases to trimming and J lost 5 bases, with 14 bases between them. CDR1 LNHDA and CDR2 SQIVND come from the germline V gene (reference sequence). The CDR3 totals 14 residues.

The chain is built from TRBV7-2 and TRBJ2-7, with 7 bases lining up with TRBD2. The V gene end was trimmed by 5 bases and the J gene end by 3 bases; junction bases not matched to a gene: 7. This CDR3 spans 14 amino acids. Germline V CDR1 and CDR2: SGHTA, FQGNSA. This CDR3 is CASSPTSDNYEQYF. The CDR3 nucleotides are TGTGCCAGCAGCCCCACTAGCGATAACTACGAGCAGTACTTC.

The chain joins TRBV7-2 to TRBJ2-7, with 7 bases fitting TRBD1. CDR1 and CDR2 from the germline V gene are SGHTA and FQGNSA. With 4 bases clipped from V and 6 bases from J, the junction kept 6 bases outside the gene matches. The CDR3 has 13 residues. DNA of the CDR3: TGTGCCAGCAGCTCGGACAGGCTAGGCGAGCAGTACTTC. Amino acid sequence: CASSSDRLGEQYF.

The chain is built from TRBV5-1 and TRBJ1-1, with 7 bases lining up with TRBD1. CDR1 SGHRS and CDR2 YFSETQ come from the germline V gene. The trim removed 4 bases at V and 1 base at J, leaving 4 bases unmatched. The CDR3 covers 14 residues. In nucleotides, the CDR3 is TGCGCCAGCAGCCACCGGGACAGGAACACTGAAGCTTTCTTT. It is translated as CASSHRDRNTEAFF.

CDR3 sequence: CASSEGGGVGYTF. The CDR3 coding sequence is TGCGCCAGCAGTGAAGGGGGGGGAGTTGGCTACACCTTC. This chain links TRBV10-2 with TRBJ1-2; D possibly corresponds to TRBD1 (6 bases). The CDR3 loop spans 13 amino acids. The germline gives CDR1 WSHSY, CDR2 SAAADI. With 3 bases removed from V and 7 bases from J, the gap between germline ends came to 12 bases.

This rearrangement joins TRBV29-1 to TRBJ1-1, with TRBD1 as a possible D gene (5 bases). CDR3 length: 15 amino acids. V was shortened by 0 bases and J by 0 bases, with 11 bases between the two germline ends. The V gene's germline CDR1 is SQVTM and CDR2 ANQGSEA. The CDR3 DNA is TGCAGCGTTGAAGATGGGGGGGACCTGAACACTGAAGCTTTCTTT. Residues: CSVEDGGDLNTEAFF.

The V gene is TRBV6-5, the J gene TRBJ2-7; perhaps TRBD2 as D (7 bases). Germline values: CDR1 MNHEY, CDR2 SVGAGI. The CDR3 runs 14 residues. Deletions cut 7 bases from V and 4 bases from J, with 17 bases between. The CDR3 loop is CASTLGGAGYEQYF. In nucleotides, the CDR3 is TGTGCCAGCACCCTAGGGGGGGCTGGTTACGAGCAGTACTTC.

The gene calls are TRBV27 and TRBJ2-7; D perhaps matches TRBD2 (6 bases). With 7 bases removed from V and 10 bases from J, the gap between germline ends came to 17 bases. CDR1 and CDR2 from the germline V gene are MNHEY and SMNVEV (reference sequence). CDR3 size: 12 residues. CDR3 loop: CASTSSGLGQYF. CDR3 in DNA: TGTGCCAGCACGAGTAGCGGCCTGGGCCAGTACTTC.

V is TRBV18 and J is TRBJ2-7, with D possibly TRBD2 on 7 matching bases. V was shortened by 0 bases and J by 0 bases, with 12 bases between the two germline ends. Germline CDR1 is KGHSH and CDR2 is LQKENI. This CDR3 comprises 16 residues. This CDR3 reads CASSPPGAGASYEQYF. The CDR3 DNA sequence: TGTGCCAGCTCACCACCGGGGGCGGGAGCCTCCTACGAGCAGTACTTC.

This chain joins TRBV2 and TRBJ1-1, with D unresolved. Trimming removed 6 bases at V and 4 bases at J, with 15 bases between. This CDR3 is 14 amino acids long. Germline V lookup: CDR1 SNHLY, CDR2 FYNNEI. DNA of the CDR3: TGTGCCAGCAGCGTGGAGGTAGGGAGCACTGAAGCTTTCTTT. Translating it yields CASSVEVGSTEAFF. Combining the CDR3 with reference TRBV2 and TRBJ1-1 gives the whole variable domain EPEVTQTPSHQVTQMGQEVILRCVPISNHLYFYWYRQILGQKVEFLVSFYNNEISEKSEIFDDQFSVERPDGSNFTLKIRSTKLEDSAMYFCASSVEVGSTEAFFGQGTRLTVV.

This clone has only a few counts. The chain has TRBV5-6 and TRBJ1-6; no definite D call. The CDR3 is made up of 13 amino acids. Germline CDR1 SGHDT, CDR2 YYEEEE. V dropped 0 bases and J dropped 6 bases, with 4 bases sitting between them. The CDR3 loop is CASSLGGNSPLHF. CDR3 nucleotide sequence: TGTGCCAGCAGCTTGGGAGGTAATTCACCCCTCCACTTT. Drawing the rest from reference TRBV5-6 and TRBJ1-6, the complete variable domain is DAGVTQSPTHLIKTRGQQVTLRCSPKSGHDTVSWYQQALGQGPQFIFQYYEEEERQRGNFPDRFSGHQFPNYSSELNVNALLLGDSALYLCASSLGGNSPLHFGNGTRLTVT.

This clone was recorded only once. The chain employs TRBV4-1 and TRBJ1-1; possibly TRBD1 for D (6 bases). Germline V CDR1 and CDR2: MGHRA, YSYEKL. The CDR3 extends over 15 amino acids. Trimming stripped 3 bases from V and 5 bases from J, with 16 bases between. The CDR3 sequence is CASSQKTQGRTEAFF. For the CDR3, the DNA is TGCGCCAGCAGCCAGAAGACGCAGGGGCGGACTGAAGCTTTCTTT.

The V and J genes are TRBV6-2 or TRBV6-3 and TRBJ1-5; no reliable D call. Trimming took off 2 bases at V and 0 bases at J, with 8 bases between the two ends. The CDR3 consists of 15 residues. Per germline, CDR1 MNHEY and CDR2 SVGEGT. As DNA, the CDR3 is TGTGCCAGCAGTTACGCAGGCCTTAGCAATCAGCCCCAGCATTTT. Protein sequence: CASSYAGLSNQPQHF.